The 16 T cell receptor beta chains given below trace back to one sample, sequenced in a study of T-cell reconstitution after alpha-beta-depleted transplantation in children (dated by TCRdb to 2016 to 2017). The library was made by PCR. Sequenced on an Illumina HiSeq 2500. To normalize quantification of the TCRbeta repertoire, the TCR libraries were built with molecular barcoding that relied on unique molecular identifiers. TCRdb reanalyzed the raw reads on its own, using fastp at Q25 for trimming and MiXCR for clone calling, and kept in-frame beta chains. Every entry covers one CDR3 protein and lists the most common genes and DNA from its rows. Counted in this sample were about 610,000 distinct CDR3 sequences; roughly a tenth of them appeared once. The ten biggest clones cover less than 4.5% of the sample. The sequencing used PBMCs from the stem cell graft donor, collected from the stem cell graft. The receptor set was obtained from a human donor who donated a stem cell graft to a child with acute myeloid leukemia.

The chain carries TRBV20-1 and TRBJ2-1, with TRBD2 matching 10 bases. V shed 0 bases and J 2 bases; nucleotides not matched to a gene: 4. Germline CDR1 reads DFQATT; CDR2 reads SNEGSKA (reference sequence). CDR3 length equals 16 residues. CDR3 protein: CSARDFSGRTYNEQFF. The CDR3 DNA sequence: TGCAGTGCTAGAGACTTTAGCGGGAGGACCTACAATGAGCAGTTCTTC.

The sample holds a few counts of this clonotype. The chain employs TRBV5-6 and TRBJ1-5; 7 positions match TRBD1. J lost 3 bases, V lost 3 bases, and 12 bases had no gene match. Germline-derived CDR1 and CDR2 are SGHDT and YYEEEE. The CDR3 is made up of 17 amino acids. The CDR3, as DNA: TGTGCCAGCAGCTCTACTCGGACAGGCCGATTCAATCAGCCCCAGCATTTT. It yields the protein CASSSTRTGRFNQPQHF.

Details on this clonotype: Since a much larger clone is just one base distant, this may be a read error. In this CDR3 the conserved last residue, phenylalanine or tryptophan, is missing, so a read error is likely. The V call is TRBV7-9, the J call TRBJ2-6, with unresolved D. This CDR3 is built from 13 residues. The germline CDR1 and CDR2 sequences are SEHNR and FQNEAQ (reference sequence). Trimming took 7 bases from V and 0 from J, leaving 4 bases between them. The CDR3 loop reads CASTYSGANVLTC. DNA of the CDR3: TGTGCCAGCACCTACTCTGGGGCCAACGTCCTGACTTGC.

This clonotype was recorded many times. This CDR3 is CASIHRDRGRYEQYF. CDR3 sequence (DNA): TGTGCCAGCATCCACCGGGACAGGGGGCGGTACGAGCAGTACTTC. The chain employs TRBV28 and TRBJ2-7; 12 nucleotides align to TRBD1. There are 15 residues in the CDR3. Losses at the gene ends were 7 bases for V and 4 bases for J; bases not matched to a gene: 8. Per germline, CDR1 MDHEN and CDR2 SYDVKM. Variable domain in full (rest from reference TRBV28 and TRBJ2-7): DVKVTQSSRYLVKRTGEKVFLECVQDMDHENMFWYRQDPGLGLRLIYFSYDVKMKEKGDIPEGYSVSREKKERFSLILESASTNQTSMYLCASIHRDRGRYEQYFGPGTRLTVT.

The genes are TRBV20-1 and TRBJ1-4; the D gene is possibly TRBD1 (5 bases). The CDR3 length is 13 residues. In germline, CDR1 is DFQATT, CDR2 SNEGSKA (reference sequence). V was clipped by 6 bases and J by 8 bases, with 16 bases between them. Written as DNA, the CDR3 is TGCAGTGCCCCAAGGGTGGGGGGAGAAAAACTGTTTTTT. Its translation is CSAPRVGGEKLFF.

The V and J genes are TRBV29-1 and TRBJ1-2, with D perhaps TRBD1 (5 bases). V was pared by 3 bases and J by 2 bases, with 10 bases between. CDR1 and CDR2 (germline): SQVTM, ANQGSEA. The CDR3 length is 13 residues. The CDR3 coding sequence is TGCAGCGTTGATCGGGGGGAGAACTATGGCTACACCTTC. Protein sequence: CSVDRGENYGYTF.

This clonotype was counted many times. Germline is not matched at one junction end, which may reflect a read error. This chain connects TRBV5-1 to TRBJ1-2, with 7 positions matching TRBD1. CDR1 is SGHRS, CDR2 YFSETQ, per germline. This CDR3 comprises 13 residues. The DNA of the CDR3 is TGTGCCAGCAGTCTAGACAGGGTGGATGGCTACACCTTC. Amino acid sequence: CASSLDRVDGYTF. Full variable domain (rest looked up from reference TRBV5-1 and TRBJ1-2): KAGVTQTPRYLIKTRGQQVTLSCSPISGHRSVSWYQQTPGQGLQFLFEYFSETQRNKGNFPGRFSGRQFSNSRSEMNVSTLELGDSALYLCASSLDRVDGYTFGSGTRLTVV.

V is TRBV4-2 and J is TRBJ2-1; TRBD1 aligns across 7 bases. Germline V gene sequence: CDR1 LGHNA, CDR2 YNFKEQ. Trimming cost V 1 base and J 5 bases; bases outside gene matches: 14. CDR3 length: 18 residues. CDR3 sequence: CASSQAPQGVSGHNEQFF. The CDR3 DNA reads TGTGCCAGCAGCCAAGCCCCCCAGGGGGTTTCGGGACACAATGAGCAGTTCTTC.

This rearrangement joins TRBV10-3 to TRBJ1-5; no definite D call. Trimming cost V 5 bases and J 0 bases, with 14 bases left between them. This CDR3 contains 16 residues. Germline V gene sequence: CDR1 ENHRY, CDR2 SYGVKD. CDR3 in DNA: TGTGCCATCAGTCTCGGTGCGTGGGATAGCAATCAGCCCCAGCATTTT. Protein: CAISLGAWDSNQPQHF.

This clonotype turned up a few times. This chain links TRBV6-2 or TRBV6-3 with TRBJ2-1; 14 bases fit TRBD2. Trimming cost V 4 bases and J 2 bases; bases outside gene matches: 10. The CDR3 contains 19 residues. Germline values: CDR1 MNHEY, CDR2 SVGEGT. The CDR3 reads CASSFSTSGRGPTYNEQFF. The CDR3 DNA is TGTGCCAGCAGTTTCTCGACTAGCGGGAGGGGCCCGACCTACAATGAGCAGTTCTTC.

This clonotype was found many times. The CDR3 coding sequence is TGTGCCAGCAGTACAACAGGCCTCCATGGGGAGCAGTACTTC. Amino acids: CASSTTGLHGEQYF. The chain is built from TRBV7-2 and TRBJ2-7, with D maybe TRBD1 (5 bases). This CDR3 is 14 amino acids long. Germline CDR1 is SGHTA and CDR2 is FQGNSA. V was trimmed by 6 bases and J by 7 bases, leaving 19 bases between them.

The chain has TRBV30 and TRBJ1-1, with TRBD1 as a possible D gene (5 bases). This CDR3 is built from 14 residues. Germline V gene data show CDR1 as GTSNPN and CDR2 as SVGIG (reference sequence). V dropped 0 bases and J dropped 3 bases, with 11 bases sitting between them. CDR3 in DNA: TGTGCCTGGAGTGTAGGTCAGGGACACACTGAAGCTTTCTTT. Protein: CAWSVGQGHTEAFF. Looking up the rest from reference TRBV30 and TRBJ1-1 gives the full variable domain: SQTIHQWPATLVQPVGSPLSLECTVEGTSNPNLYWYRQAAGRGLQLLFYSVGIGQISSEVPQNLSASRPQDRQFILSSKKLLLSDSGFYLCAWSVGQGHTEAFFGQGTRLTVV.

In the case of this clonotype: This may stem from a read error, because a much larger clone lies one nucleotide away. The rearrangement joins TRBV20-1 to TRBJ2-3; TRBD2 matches 9 bases. The CDR3 totals 15 residues. Germline lookup yields CDR1 DFQATT and CDR2 SNEGSKA (reference sequence). The CDR3 region has the DNA TGCAGCGCAAATAGCGGGAGCACTAGCACAGATGCGCAGTATTTT. Its translation: CSANSGSTSTDAQYF.

This clonotype was seen many times. CDR3 coding DNA: TGTGCCAGCAGTTTGACTGGGTCCTCAAAAGAAGAGACCCAGTACTTC. Translating gives CASSLTGSSKEETQYF. V is TRBV12-3 or TRBV12-4 and J is TRBJ2-5; no clear D. This CDR3 contains 16 residues. The V end lost 3 bases, the J end lost 3 bases, and 17 bases lay between the germline ends.

A few counts support this clonotype. CDR3 sequence reads: CASSPGQGGHQETQYF. CDR3 in DNA: TGTGCCAGCAGCCCAGGACAGGGGGGACACCAAGAGACCCAGTACTTC. This rearrangement joins TRBV12-3 or TRBV12-4 to TRBJ2-5; 10 positions match TRBD1. Trimming took 6 bases from V and 0 from J; bases not matched to a gene: 7. CDR3 size: 16 residues.

The CDR3 loop reads CASSPRTEEDTQYF. Here the CDR3 DNA reads TGTGCCAGCTCACCACGGACAGAAGAAGATACGCAGTATTTT. V gene TRBV18 combines with J gene TRBJ2-3; TRBD1 might be the D (6 bases). Germline-derived CDR1 and CDR2 are KGHSH and LQKENI. Trimming removed 1 base from V and 5 bases from J, with 10 bases in between. The CDR3 is 14 residues long.